A selection of T cell receptor beta chains follows, all from one sample in a study of T cells in Graves' hyperthyroidism and ophthalmopathy. TCRdb analysed the multiplex PCR reads with MiXCR anew, one entry per CDR3 protein. The sample carries under 750,000 distinct CDR3 sequences, about 19% recorded once. The material sequenced was blood. Receptors originate from a woman in her 50s with Graves' hyperthyroidism that later progressed to Graves' ophthalmopathy. CDR3s include the opening cysteine and the closing phenylalanine or tryptophan. The D gene is left open where the match is weak. For some rows the clone size is stated as once, few or many, or as a class when expanded; others skip it.

clone_size,d_call,v_call,j_call,cdr3_nt,cdr3_aa
few,TRBD1,TRBV20-1,TRBJ1-2,TGCAGTGCTAGAGGGAGGGACAGGGAGAACTATGGCTACACCTTC,CSARGRDRENYGYTF
NA,TRBD1,TRBV14,TRBJ1-5,TGTGACAGCCCCGGACAGGGTTGTCAGCCCCAGCATTTT,CDSPGQGCQPQHF
many,NA,TRBV27,TRBJ2-1,TGTGCCAGCAGAGCTCCCCGGCCGACAGTCCCCTTCTCCTACAATGAGCAGTTCTTC,CASRAPRPTVPFSYNEQFF
few,NA,TRBV18,TRBJ1-4,TGTGCCAGCTCACCACAGGGGCCGCTAGGTGATGAAAAACTGTTTTTT,CASSPQGPLGDEKLFF
NA,NA,TRBV15,TRBJ2-7,TGTGCCACCAGCAGAGTACTCGGTATGGGCTCCTACGAGCAGTACTTC,CATSRVLGMGSYEQYF
many,NA,TRBV2,TRBJ1-1,TGTGCCAGCAGTGACAAACCCGTAGGTGGGACTGAAGCTTTCTTT,CASSDKPVGGTEAFF
few,NA,TRBV19,TRBJ1-5,TGTGCCAGTAGCCGAGTGGGGCAGGAAAGGCAGCCCCAGCATTTT,CASSRVGQERQPQHF
many,TRBD1,TRBV5-1,TRBJ2-3,TGCGCCAGCAGCTTTACAGGGGTCACAGATACGCAGTATTTT,CASSFTGVTDTQYF
many,NA,TRBV6-2/TRBV6-3,TRBJ1-2,TGTGCCAGCAGCCCCACAGCCGGACGGGGCGCTACCTATGGCTACACCTTC,CASSPTAGRGATYGYTF
NA,NA,TRBV12-3/TRBV12-4,TRBJ2-2,TGTGCCAGCACCCCACGGGGCAGGGTAACCGGGGAGCTGTTTTTT,CASTPRGRVTGELFF
once,TRBD1,TRBV6-1,TRBJ2-1,TGTGCCAGCAGTGGGACAGGGGGATTCTACAATGAGCAGTTCTTC,CASSGTGGFYNEQFF
many,TRBD1,TRBV2,TRBJ2-5,TGTGCCAGCAGCCGGGACAGGGGTAGCCAAGAGACCCAGTACTTC,CASSRDRGSQETQYF
NA,NA,TRBV2,TRBJ2-5,TGTGCCAGCAGCGGAATACAGGGAAGCCAAGAGACCCAGTACTTC,CASSGIQGSQETQYF
few,TRBD2,TRBV7-8,TRBJ2-7,TGTGCCAGCAGCTTAGATACTAGCGGGGGCTACGAGCAGTACTTC,CASSLDTSGGYEQYF
many,NA,TRBV18,TRBJ2-5,TGTGCCAGCTCACCTACAGGGATGGGAGAGACCCAGTACTTC,CASSPTGMGETQYF
once,TRBD1,TRBV19,TRBJ2-5,TGTGCCAGTAGTATAGCGCGACAGGGGCAGGAGACCCAGTACTTC,CASSIARQGQETQYF
many,TRBD1,TRBV30,TRBJ1-1,TGTGCCTGCACAGGGGACACTGAAGCTTTCTTT,CACTGDTEAFF
many,TRBD2,TRBV12-3/TRBV12-4,TRBJ2-2,TGTGCCAGCAGTTTCAGATTGGGACTAGCGGGGGGATACACCGGGGAGCTGTTTTTT,CASSFRLGLAGGYTGELFF
NA,TRBD1,TRBV20-1,TRBJ1-4,TGCAGTGCCACAGGGGGCAGTAATGAAAAACTGTTTTTT,CSATGGSNEKLFF
many,NA,TRBV18,TRBJ1-2,TGTGCCAGCTCAGGAGCGGATTCCTATGGCTACACCTTC,CASSGADSYGYTF
many,NA,TRBV12-3/TRBV12-4,TRBJ1-2,TGTGCCAGCAGCACCCTCCCTATCAGGGCCTACACCTTC,CASSTLPIRAYTF
many,NA,TRBV20-1,TRBJ1-5,TGCAGTGCTAGAGATGGTAGTACAGTCAATCAGCCCCAGCATTTT,CSARDGSTVNQPQHF
few,NA,TRBV7-8,TRBJ1-5,TGTGCCAGCTCCGCAGAGAATCAGCCCCAGCATTTT,CASSAENQPQHF
few,NA,TRBV20-1,TRBJ2-5,TGCAGTGCTAGTATGGGGGAAGAGACCCAGTACTTC,CSASMGEETQYF
NA,TRBD2,TRBV19,TRBJ2-1,TGTGCCAGTAGTCCCTCCCCCTTTTTATCAAGCGGGGGGAAATACAATGAGCAGTTCTTC,CASSPSPFLSSGGKYNEQFF
few,NA,TRBV20-1,TRBJ2-3,TGCAGTGCTCCTCGGAGGGCCCCTAGTGTGGATACGCAGTATTTT,CSAPRRAPSVDTQYF
many,NA,TRBV7-9,TRBJ2-3,TGTGCCAGCAGCGGGGCTTCGGGCGCCCCAGATACGCAGTATTTT,CASSGASGAPDTQYF
few,TRBD1,TRBV19,TRBJ2-2,TGTGCCAGTAGTACAGGGGGCGCGAACACCGGGGAGCTGTTTTTT,CASSTGGANTGELFF
NA,NA,TRBV5-5,TRBJ1-1,TGTGCCAGCAGCTTAGTTTTCGCTGAAGCTTTCTTT,CASSLVFAEAFF
NA,NA,TRBV27,TRBJ1-6,TGTGCCAGCAGTCCCCTCGTCTCCTATAATTCACCCCTCCACTTT,CASSPLVSYNSPLHF
NA,TRBD1,TRBV6-1,TRBJ1-4,TGTGCCACACGCCCCGGGACAGCTAATGAAAAACTGTTTTTT,CATRPGTANEKLFF
many,NA,TRBV3-1,TRBJ2-3,TGTGCCAGCAGCCAAGAAGGGGGAACAGATACGCAGTATTTT,CASSQEGGTDTQYF
many,NA,TRBV11-2,TRBJ2-3,TGTGCCAGCAGCTTTATAGGGCTGCGCACAGATACGCAGTATTTT,CASSFIGLRTDTQYF
NA,TRBD1,TRBV27,TRBJ2-2,TGTGCCAGCAGTGGGCCAGGGGGCGCGCGAACCGGGGAGCTGTTTTTT,CASSGPGGARTGELFF
few,TRBD2,TRBV7-2,TRBJ2-3,TGTGCCAGCAGCGCCGGGGGGGCTAGCAATACGCAGTATTTT,CASSAGGASNTQYF
many,NA,TRBV6-1,TRBJ2-7,TGTGCCAGCTACAAAGACGGCTACGAGCAGTACTTC,CASYKDGYEQYF
many,NA,TRBV7-6,TRBJ2-1,TGTGCCAGCAGCCACGAGGGTGAGCAGTTCTTC,CASSHEGEQFF
many,NA,TRBV11-2,TRBJ2-3,TGTGCCAGCAGCTTCCGGGGACATGGAGATACGCAGTATTTT,CASSFRGHGDTQYF
few,NA,TRBV28,TRBJ1-2,TGTGCCAGCAGTTCCCCAGGCTACACCTTC,CASSSPGYTF
many,NA,TRBV12-3/TRBV12-4,TRBJ1-2,TGTGCCAGCAGCCGACTGCCCGGCAACTATGGCTACACCTTC,CASSRLPGNYGYTF
NA,NA,TRBV15,TRBJ1-1,TGTGCCACCAGCAGAGATGAGTGGTGGACAGAACCCTCGAGGGACACTGAAGCTTTCTTT,CATSRDEWWTEPSRDTEAFF
NA,TRBD1,TRBV5-5,TRBJ1-5,TGTGCCAGCAGTTACCAGGACAGGGTTACTCAGCCCCAGCATTTT,CASSYQDRVTQPQHF
few,NA,TRBV9,TRBJ1-4,TGTGCCAGCAGCGCAGGGGAGAAGGGTTATGAAAAACTGTTTTTT,CASSAGEKGYEKLFF
few,TRBD1,TRBV20-1,TRBJ1-2,TGCAGTGCTCCCGTACAGGGGGCAAAATCTGGCTACACCTTC,CSAPVQGAKSGYTF
NA,NA,TRBV19,TRBJ1-2,TGTGCCAGTAGCGCCGAGGGGTACTATGGCTACACCTTC,CASSAEGYYGYTF
many,TRBD1,TRBV6-5,TRBJ1-2,TGTGCCAGCAGTTACTCGGACAGGGATCGCTACACCTTC,CASSYSDRDRYTF